There are a few counts of the clone carrying this T cell receptor (beta chain). The antigen is not known. Construction of TCR beta libraries was performed using quantitative 5'-RACE with molecular barcodes. In TCRdb, the 5' RACE reads were re-called with MiXCR into one record per CDR3 protein. The table lists about 250,000 distinct CDR3 sequences, roughly a third of them singletons. The CDR3 spans 14 residues. Deletions cut 3 bases from V and 4 bases from J, with 12 bases between. This entry comes from a study of CD8 T cells in ankylosing spondylitis. General study results and limits: Blood of patients with ankylosing spondylitis appeared to be characterized by a TCR beta motif of eight or nine highly homologous variants. A number of the motif variants had already been described in reactive arthritis synovial fluid and blood.

This sequence was found in a male donor with ankylosing spondylitis or in good health (not recorded which). Sequences were obtained from blood, either unsorted or a sorted T cell fraction (not recorded which). The rearrangement uses TRBV12-3 or TRBV12-4 and TRBJ1-1; no reliable D call. In DNA form, the CDR3 reads TGTGCCAGCAGTTTGAACAAGTGGAGCACTGAAGCTTTCTTT. Protein product: CASSLNKWSTEAFF.